This entry is about one TCR beta chain. TCRdb re-analysed the reads in MiXCR, keeping a single row per CDR3 protein. Seen here are about 300,000 distinct CDR3 sequences, roughly a tenth observed once, and the top ten hold approximately 2.4%. This specimen comes from a study of T cell repertoires in cytomegalovirus infection. Germline loops: CDR1 DFQATT, CDR2 SNEGSKA (reference sequence). The CDR3 runs to 14 residues. Trimming stripped 5 bases from V and 2 bases from J, with 16 bases between. The chain has TRBV20-1 and TRBJ2-7, with D tentatively TRBD1 (6 bases). This sequence originates from a human donor in good health (CMV status not recorded). Some clones in this sample may be carry-over from other donors' samples. The source material was PBMCs. DNA for the CDR3: TGCAGTGCTGTACAGGGAAGGGTCACCTACGAGCAGTACTTC. Protein sequence: CSAVQGRVTYEQYF.